Below, 6 T cell receptor beta chains from the same sample are listed, as sequenced in a study of blood T cell repertoires in COVID-19. Only in-frame clones appear in the TCRdb table, and some are missing; sequencing was by immunoSEQ multiplex PCR. Of approximately 220,000 clones in the sample, more than 75% were seen once. The material sequenced was PBMCs or T cells enriched from blood (not recorded which). These receptor sequences come from a woman aged 40 to 55 with acute COVID-19.

The chain couples TRBV5-6 to TRBJ2-5; 10 bases are a match to TRBD2. The trim removed 4 bases at V and 3 bases at J, leaving 3 bases unmatched. There are 14 residues in the CDR3. Germline-derived CDR1 and CDR2 are SGHDT and YYEEEE. The CDR3 DNA follows: TGTGCCAGCAGCCTAACTAGCGGGAAAGAGACCCAGTACTTC. Protein sequence: CASSLTSGKETQYF.

The chain couples TRBV7-9 to TRBJ1-5, with a tentative D call TRBD1 (6 bases). This CDR3 is 14 amino acids long. The germline CDR1 and CDR2 sequences are SEHNR and FQNEAQ (reference sequence). The ends were cut back, 3 bases at V and 1 base at J, with 7 bases in the middle. The CDR3 DNA reads TGTGCCAGCAGCTTTACAGGGAGCAATCAGCCCCAGCATTTT. It specifies CASSFTGSNQPQHF.

The V call is TRBV2, the J call TRBJ1-6, with D maybe TRBD1 (6 bases). The V and J ends lost 7 bases and 7 bases respectively, with 14 bases between them. Germline CDR1 and CDR2: SNHLY and FYNNEI. The CDR3 is made up of 14 amino acids. The CDR3 region is CASNPGVGNSPLHF. The CDR3 DNA sequence: TGTGCCAGCAACCCAGGGGTGGGGAATTCACCCCTCCACTTT.

V is TRBV4-3 and J is TRBJ2-1; no firm D call. Trimming removed 2 bases at V and 0 bases at J, with 14 bases between. The CDR3 covers 17 residues. Germline V gene data show CDR1 as LGHNA and CDR2 as YSLEER. In DNA form, the CDR3 reads TGCGCCAGCAGCCAAATCCCCAAGACAAGCTCCTACAATGAGCAGTTCTTC. Its translation is CASSQIPKTSSYNEQFF.

V gene TRBV7-3 combines with J gene TRBJ2-4, with D possibly TRBD1 on 6 matching bases. Trimming cost V 1 base and J 7 bases, with 14 bases left between them. Germline loops: CDR1 SGHTA, CDR2 FQGTGA. This CDR3 region has 15 residues. CDR3 bases: TGTGCCAGCAGCTTAAAAGGGGGAAAGTTCAACATTCAGTACTTC. Its protein is CASSLKGGKFNIQYF.

The gene calls are TRBV6-6 and TRBJ2-7; 7 bases align to TRBD2. Germline V gene data show CDR1 as MNHNY and CDR2 as SVGAGI (reference sequence). V trimming: 6 bases; J trimming: 4 bases; junction bases outside the gene matches: 3. The CDR3 has 12 amino acids. The CDR3 DNA sequence: TGTGCCAGCAGCAGCGGGGCTTACGAGCAGTACTTC. This sequence encodes CASSSGAYEQYF.